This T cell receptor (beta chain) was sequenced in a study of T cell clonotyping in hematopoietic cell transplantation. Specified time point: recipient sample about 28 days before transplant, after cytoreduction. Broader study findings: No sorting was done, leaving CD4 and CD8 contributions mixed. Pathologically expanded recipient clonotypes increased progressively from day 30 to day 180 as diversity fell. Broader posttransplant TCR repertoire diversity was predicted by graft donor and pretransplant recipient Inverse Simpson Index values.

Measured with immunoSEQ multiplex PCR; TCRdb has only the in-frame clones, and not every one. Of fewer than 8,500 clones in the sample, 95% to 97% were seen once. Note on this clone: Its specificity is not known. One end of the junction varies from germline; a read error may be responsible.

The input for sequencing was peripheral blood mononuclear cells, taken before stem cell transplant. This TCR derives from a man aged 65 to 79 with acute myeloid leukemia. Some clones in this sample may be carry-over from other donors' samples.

CDR3 region: CASSGTDHLYQESQYF. The DNA of the CDR3 is TGTGCCAGCAGCGGGACAGACCATTTGTACCAAGAGTCCCAGTACTTC. This chain uses TRBV2 with TRBJ2-5; 7 bases are a match to TRBD1. Germline values: CDR1 SNHLY, CDR2 FYNNEI. The CDR3 is 16 amino acids.